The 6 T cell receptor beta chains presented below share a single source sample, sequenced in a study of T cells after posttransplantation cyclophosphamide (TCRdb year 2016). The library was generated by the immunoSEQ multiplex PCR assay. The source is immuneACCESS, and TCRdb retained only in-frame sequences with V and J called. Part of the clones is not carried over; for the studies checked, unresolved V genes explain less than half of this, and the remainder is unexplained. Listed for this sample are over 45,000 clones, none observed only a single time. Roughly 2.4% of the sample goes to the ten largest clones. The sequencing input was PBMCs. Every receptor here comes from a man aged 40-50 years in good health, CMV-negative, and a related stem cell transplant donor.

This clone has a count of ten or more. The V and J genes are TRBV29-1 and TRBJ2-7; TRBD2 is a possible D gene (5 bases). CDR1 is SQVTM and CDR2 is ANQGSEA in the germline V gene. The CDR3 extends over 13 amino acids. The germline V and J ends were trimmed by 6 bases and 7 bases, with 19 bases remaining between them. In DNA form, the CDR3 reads TGCAGCGTCCCCGGGAAAATCGAAGGGGAGCAGTACTTC. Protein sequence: CSVPGKIEGEQYF.

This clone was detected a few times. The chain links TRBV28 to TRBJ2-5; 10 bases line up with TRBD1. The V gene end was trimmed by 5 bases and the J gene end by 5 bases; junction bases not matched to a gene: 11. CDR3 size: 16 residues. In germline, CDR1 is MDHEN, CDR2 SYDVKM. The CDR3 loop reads CASSTETGTGEETQYF. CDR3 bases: TGTGCCAGCAGTACCGAGACCGGGACAGGGGAGGAGACCCAGTACTTC.

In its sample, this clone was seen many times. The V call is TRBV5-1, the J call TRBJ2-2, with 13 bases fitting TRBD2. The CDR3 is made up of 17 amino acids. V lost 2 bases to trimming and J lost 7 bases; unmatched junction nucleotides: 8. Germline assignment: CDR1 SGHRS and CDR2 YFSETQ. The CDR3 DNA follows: TGCGCCAGCAGCTTAGATAGCGGACTAGCGGGAGACGGGGAGCTGTTTTTT. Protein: CASSLDSGLAGDGELFF.

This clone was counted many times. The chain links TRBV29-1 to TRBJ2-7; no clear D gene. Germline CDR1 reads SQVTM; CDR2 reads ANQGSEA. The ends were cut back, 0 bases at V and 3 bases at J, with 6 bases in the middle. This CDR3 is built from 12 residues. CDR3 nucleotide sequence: TGCAGCGTTGAAGAATTCGGCTACGAGCAGTACTTC. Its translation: CSVEEFGYEQYF.

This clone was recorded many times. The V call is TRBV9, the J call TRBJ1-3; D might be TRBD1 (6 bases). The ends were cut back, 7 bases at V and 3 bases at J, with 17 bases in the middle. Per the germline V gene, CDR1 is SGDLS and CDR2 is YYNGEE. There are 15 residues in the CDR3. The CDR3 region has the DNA TGTGCCAGCTCCTATCAAGGGGGTAGTGGAAACACCATATATTTT. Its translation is CASSYQGGSGNTIYF.

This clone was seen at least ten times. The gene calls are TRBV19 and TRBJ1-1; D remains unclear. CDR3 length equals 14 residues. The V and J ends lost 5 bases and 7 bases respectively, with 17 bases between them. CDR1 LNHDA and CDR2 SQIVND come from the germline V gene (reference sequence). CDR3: CASSLDGIQYEAFF. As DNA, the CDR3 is TGTGCCAGTAGTTTGGACGGGATTCAATATGAAGCTTTCTTT.